The present TCR beta chain was sequenced within a study of blood T cell repertoires in COVID-19. In the source study's methods: It was from reference gene primer amplification that nucleated cell counts were estimated. TCRdb's copy holds only in-frame clones and misses some; the assay was immunoSEQ multiplex PCR. The DNA was the basis for D and trimming; V, J and clone size are from that table. Of fewer than 110,000 clones in the sample, around nine tenths were seen once. CDR1 LNHNV and CDR2 YYDKDF come from the germline V gene (reference sequence). Trimming stripped 0 bases from V and 5 bases from J, with 7 bases between. The CDR3 has 13 residues.

This TCR was sampled from a man aged 50 or older in a cohort sampled during active COVID-19. The chain has TRBV15 and TRBJ1-1, with D hard to call. Sequencing was done on a sample of peripheral blood. The CDR3 nucleotides read TGTGCCACCAGCAGAGATACCCGGACTGAAGCTTTCTTT. Its protein is CATSRDTRTEAFF.